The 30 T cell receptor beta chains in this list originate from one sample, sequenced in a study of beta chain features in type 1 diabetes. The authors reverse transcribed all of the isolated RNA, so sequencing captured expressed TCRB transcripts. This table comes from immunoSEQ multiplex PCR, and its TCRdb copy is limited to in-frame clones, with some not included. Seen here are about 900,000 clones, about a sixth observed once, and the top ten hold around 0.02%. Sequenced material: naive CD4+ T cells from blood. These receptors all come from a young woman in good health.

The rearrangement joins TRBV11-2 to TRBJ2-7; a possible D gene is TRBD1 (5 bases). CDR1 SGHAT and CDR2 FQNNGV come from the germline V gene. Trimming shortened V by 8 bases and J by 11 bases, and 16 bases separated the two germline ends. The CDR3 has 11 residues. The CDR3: CASASGPGKYF. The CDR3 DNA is TGTGCCAGCGCATCAGGGCCAGGGAAGTACTTC.

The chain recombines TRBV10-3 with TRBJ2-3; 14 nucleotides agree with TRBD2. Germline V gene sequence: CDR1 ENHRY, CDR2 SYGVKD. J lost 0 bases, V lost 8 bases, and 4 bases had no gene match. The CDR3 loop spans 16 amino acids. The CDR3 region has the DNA TGTGCCATCGGAAGGACTAGCGGGAGGAGCACAGATACGCAGTATTTT. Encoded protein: CAIGRTSGRSTDTQYF.

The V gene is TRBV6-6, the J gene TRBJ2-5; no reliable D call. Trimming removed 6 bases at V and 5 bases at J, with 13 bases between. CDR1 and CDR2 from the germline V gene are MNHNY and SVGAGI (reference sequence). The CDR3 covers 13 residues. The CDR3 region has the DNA TGTGCCAGCAGCTTCAAGTCTGGGGAGACCCAGTACTTC. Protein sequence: CASSFKSGETQYF.

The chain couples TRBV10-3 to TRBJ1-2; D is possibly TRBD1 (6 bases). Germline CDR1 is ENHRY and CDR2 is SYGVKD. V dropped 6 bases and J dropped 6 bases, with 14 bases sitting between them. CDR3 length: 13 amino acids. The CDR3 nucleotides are TGTGCCATCAGCTCCGGGACAAGAAATGGCTACACCTTC. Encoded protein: CAISSGTRNGYTF.

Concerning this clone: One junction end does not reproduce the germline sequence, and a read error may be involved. Here the CDR3 DNA reads TGTGCCAGTAGTTACGCGGGGTGGGATGGGGAGCAGTACTTC. Protein product: CASSYAGWDGEQYF. The chain couples TRBV27 to TRBJ2-7, with D possibly being TRBD2 (6 bases). CDR3 size: 14 residues. Germline CDR1 and CDR2: MNHEY and SMNVEV (reference sequence).

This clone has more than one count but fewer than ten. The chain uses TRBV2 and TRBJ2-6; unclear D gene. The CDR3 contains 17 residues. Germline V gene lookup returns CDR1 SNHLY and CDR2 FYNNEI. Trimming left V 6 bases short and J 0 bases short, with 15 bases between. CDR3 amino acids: CASRVRSADSGANVLTF. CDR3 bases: TGTGCCAGCAGGGTTCGCTCGGCAGACTCTGGGGCCAACGTCCTGACTTTC.

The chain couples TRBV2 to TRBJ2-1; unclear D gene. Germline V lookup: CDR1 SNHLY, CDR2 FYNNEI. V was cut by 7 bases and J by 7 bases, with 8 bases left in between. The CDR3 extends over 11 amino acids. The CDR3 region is CASTPRNEQFF. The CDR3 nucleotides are TGTGCCAGCACCCCCAGGAATGAGCAGTTCTTC.

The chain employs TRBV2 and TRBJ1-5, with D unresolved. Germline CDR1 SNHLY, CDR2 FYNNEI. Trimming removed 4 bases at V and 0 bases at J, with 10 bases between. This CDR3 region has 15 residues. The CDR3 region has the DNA TGTGCCAGCAGTGCGTCAGTATATAGCAATCAGCCCCAGCATTTT. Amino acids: CASSASVYSNQPQHF.

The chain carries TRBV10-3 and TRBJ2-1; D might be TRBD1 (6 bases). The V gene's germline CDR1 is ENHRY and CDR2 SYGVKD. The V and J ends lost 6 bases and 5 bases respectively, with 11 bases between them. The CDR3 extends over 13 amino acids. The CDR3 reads CAISTGTNNEQFF. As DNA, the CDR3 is TGTGCCATCAGCACCGGGACAAACAATGAGCAGTTCTTC.

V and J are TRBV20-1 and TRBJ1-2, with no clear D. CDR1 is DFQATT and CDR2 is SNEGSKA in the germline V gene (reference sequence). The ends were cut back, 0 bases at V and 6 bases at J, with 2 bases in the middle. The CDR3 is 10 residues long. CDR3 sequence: CSAREHGYTF. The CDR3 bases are TGCAGTGCTAGAGAACATGGCTACACCTTC.

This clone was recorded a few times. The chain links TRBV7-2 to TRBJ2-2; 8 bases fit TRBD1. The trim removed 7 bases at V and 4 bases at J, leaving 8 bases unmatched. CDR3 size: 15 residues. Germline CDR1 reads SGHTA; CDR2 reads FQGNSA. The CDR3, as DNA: TGTGCCAGCACCCAGACAGGGGCCTCCACCGGGGAGCTGTTTTTT. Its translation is CASTQTGASTGELFF.

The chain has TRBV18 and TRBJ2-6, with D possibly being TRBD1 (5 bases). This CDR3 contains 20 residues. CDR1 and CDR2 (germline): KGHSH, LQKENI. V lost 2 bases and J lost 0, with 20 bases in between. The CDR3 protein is CASSPLSLDNVNSGANVLTF. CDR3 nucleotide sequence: TGTGCCAGCTCACCATTATCCCTGGACAACGTAAACTCTGGGGCCAACGTCCTGACTTTC.

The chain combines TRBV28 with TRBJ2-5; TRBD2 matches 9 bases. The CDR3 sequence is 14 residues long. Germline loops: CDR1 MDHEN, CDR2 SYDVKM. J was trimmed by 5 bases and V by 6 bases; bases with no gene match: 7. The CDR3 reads CASSAGTSRETQYF. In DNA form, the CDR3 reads TGTGCCAGCAGCGCCGGGACTAGCCGGGAGACCCAGTACTTC.

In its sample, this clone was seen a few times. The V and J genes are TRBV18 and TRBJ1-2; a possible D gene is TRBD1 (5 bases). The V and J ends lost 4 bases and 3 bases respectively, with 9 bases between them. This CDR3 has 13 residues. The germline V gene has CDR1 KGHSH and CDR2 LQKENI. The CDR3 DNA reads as TGTGCCAGCTCACGACTGACAGACTATGGCTACACCTTC. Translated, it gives CASSRLTDYGYTF. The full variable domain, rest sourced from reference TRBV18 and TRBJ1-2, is NAGVMQNPRHLVRRRGQEARLRCSPMKGHSHVYWYRQLPEEGLKFMVYLQKENIIDESGMPKERFSAEFPKEGPSILRIQQVVRGDSAAYFCASSRLTDYGYTFGSGTRLTVV.

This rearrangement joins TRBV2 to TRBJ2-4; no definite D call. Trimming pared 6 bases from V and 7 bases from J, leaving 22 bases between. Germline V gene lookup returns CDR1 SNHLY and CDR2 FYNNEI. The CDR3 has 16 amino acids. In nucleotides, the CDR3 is TGTGCCAGCAGCTTAGGCCGGCAGCGTGGGCACAACATTCAGTACTTC. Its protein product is CASSLGRQRGHNIQYF.

As DNA, the CDR3 is TGCAGCGTAGGACAGGGTTATCAGCCCCAGCATTTT. Translation gives CSVGQGYQPQHF. The gene calls are TRBV29-1 and TRBJ1-5, with 8 bases identical to TRBD1. Germline CDR1 reads SQVTM; CDR2 reads ANQGSEA. The CDR3 is 12 amino acids. With 6 bases clipped from V and 5 bases from J, the junction kept 3 bases outside the gene matches.

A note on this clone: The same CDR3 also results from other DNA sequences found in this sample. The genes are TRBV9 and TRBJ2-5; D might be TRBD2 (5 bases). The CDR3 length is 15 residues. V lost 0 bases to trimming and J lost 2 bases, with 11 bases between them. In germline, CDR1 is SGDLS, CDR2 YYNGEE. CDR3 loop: CASSVGRRTQETQYF. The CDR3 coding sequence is TGTGCCAGCAGCGTAGGGCGACGGACTCAAGAGACCCAGTACTTC.

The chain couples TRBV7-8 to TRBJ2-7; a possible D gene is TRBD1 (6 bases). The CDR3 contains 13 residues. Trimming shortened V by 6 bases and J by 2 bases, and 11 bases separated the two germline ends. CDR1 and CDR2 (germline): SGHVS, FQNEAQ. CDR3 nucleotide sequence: TGTGCCAGCAGGGGGGCAGACGCCTACGAGCAGTACTTC. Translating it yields CASRGADAYEQYF.

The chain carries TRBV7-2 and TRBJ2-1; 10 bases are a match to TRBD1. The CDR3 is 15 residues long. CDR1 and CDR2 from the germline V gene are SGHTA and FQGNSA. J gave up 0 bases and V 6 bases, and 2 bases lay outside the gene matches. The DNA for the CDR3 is TGTGCCAGCAGAAGGACAGGGGGCTCCTACAATGAGCAGTTCTTC. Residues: CASRRTGGSYNEQFF.

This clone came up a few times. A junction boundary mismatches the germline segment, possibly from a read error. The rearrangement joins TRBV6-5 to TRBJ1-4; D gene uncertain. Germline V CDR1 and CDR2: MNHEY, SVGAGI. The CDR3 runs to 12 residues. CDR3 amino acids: CASSYSGRTRAF. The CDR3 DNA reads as TGTGCCAGCAGTTACTCGGGCAGGACGCGAGCATTT.

Here the CDR3 reads CASSYVSGNTIYF. CDR3 bases: TGCGCCAGCAGCTACGTCTCTGGAAACACCATATATTTT. This chain connects TRBV4-3 to TRBJ1-3; the D is unclear. V dropped 5 bases and J dropped 0 bases, with 5 bases sitting between them. The CDR3 contains 13 residues. Germline loops: CDR1 LGHNA, CDR2 YSLEER.

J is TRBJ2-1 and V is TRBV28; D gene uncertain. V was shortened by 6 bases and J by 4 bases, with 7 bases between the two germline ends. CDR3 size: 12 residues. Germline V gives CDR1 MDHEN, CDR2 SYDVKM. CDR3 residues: CASSDLYNEQFF. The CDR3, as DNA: TGTGCCAGCAGCGACCTTTACAATGAGCAGTTCTTC.

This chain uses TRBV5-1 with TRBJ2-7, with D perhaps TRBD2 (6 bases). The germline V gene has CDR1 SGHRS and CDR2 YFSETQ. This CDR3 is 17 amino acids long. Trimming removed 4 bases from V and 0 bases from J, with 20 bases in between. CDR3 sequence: CASSLTTGTQSSYEQYF. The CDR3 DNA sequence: TGCGCCAGCAGCCTCACTACCGGGACTCAGAGCTCCTACGAGCAGTACTTC.

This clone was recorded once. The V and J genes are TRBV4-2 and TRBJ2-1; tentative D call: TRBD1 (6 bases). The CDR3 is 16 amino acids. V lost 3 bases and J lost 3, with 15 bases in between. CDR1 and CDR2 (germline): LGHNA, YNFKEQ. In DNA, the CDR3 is TGTGCCAGCAGCCATTTAATTCGGGACAACTACAATGAGCAGTTCTTC. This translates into CASSHLIRDNYNEQFF.

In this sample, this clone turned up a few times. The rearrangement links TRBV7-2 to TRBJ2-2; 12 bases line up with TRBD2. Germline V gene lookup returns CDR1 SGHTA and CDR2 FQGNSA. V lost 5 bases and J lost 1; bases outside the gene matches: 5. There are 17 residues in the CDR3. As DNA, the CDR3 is TGTGCCAGCAGCCAAAGGACTAGCGGGGTGAACACCGGGGAGCTGTTTTTT. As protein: CASSQRTSGVNTGELFF.

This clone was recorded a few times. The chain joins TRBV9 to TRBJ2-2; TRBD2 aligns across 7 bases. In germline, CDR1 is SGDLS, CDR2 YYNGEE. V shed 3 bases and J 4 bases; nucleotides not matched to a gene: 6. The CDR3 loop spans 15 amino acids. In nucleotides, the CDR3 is TGTGCCAGCAGCGGTGGCGGGAGTCTCACCGGGGAGCTGTTTTTT. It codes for CASSGGGSLTGELFF.

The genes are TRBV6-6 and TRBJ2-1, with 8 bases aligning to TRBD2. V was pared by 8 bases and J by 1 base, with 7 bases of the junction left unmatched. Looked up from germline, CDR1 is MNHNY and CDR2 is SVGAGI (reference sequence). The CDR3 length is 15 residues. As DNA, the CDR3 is TGTGCCAGCGGTATAGCGGGGCCGTCCTACAATGAGCAGTTCTTC. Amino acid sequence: CASGIAGPSYNEQFF.

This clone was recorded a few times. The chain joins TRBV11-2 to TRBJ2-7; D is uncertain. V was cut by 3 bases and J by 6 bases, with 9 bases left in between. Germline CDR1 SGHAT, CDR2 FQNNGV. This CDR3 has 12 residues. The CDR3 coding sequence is TGTGCCAGCAGCTTCCTTCTGCGCGAGCAGTACTTC. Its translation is CASSFLLREQYF.

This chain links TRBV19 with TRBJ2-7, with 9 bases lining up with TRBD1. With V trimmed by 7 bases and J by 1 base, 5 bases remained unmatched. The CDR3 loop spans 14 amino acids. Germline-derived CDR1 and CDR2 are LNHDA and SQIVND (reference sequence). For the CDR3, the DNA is TGTGCCAGTACGCGGGACAGGGCGTCCTACGAGCAGTACTTC. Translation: CASTRDRASYEQYF.

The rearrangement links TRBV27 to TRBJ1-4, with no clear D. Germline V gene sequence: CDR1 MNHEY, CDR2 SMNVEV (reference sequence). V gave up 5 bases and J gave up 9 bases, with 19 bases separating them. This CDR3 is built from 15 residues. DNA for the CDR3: TGTGCCAGCAGTCCGGGATCTACCTTAGGAAAAAAACTGTTTTTT. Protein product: CASSPGSTLGKKLFF.